This TCR beta chain was observed in a study of T cell responses to AZD1222 COVID-19 vaccine. Worth noting for this clone: The antigen is undetermined.

Germline lookup yields CDR1 LNHDA and CDR2 SQIVND (reference sequence). The ends were cut back, 5 bases at V and 6 bases at J, with 13 bases in the middle. The CDR3 length is 13 residues. The repertoire was sequenced with immunoSEQ multiplex PCR; TCRdb's copy has only in-frame clones and lacks some. Among about 150,000 clones listed, roughly 91% were seen once. Study-level results: The donors showed a predominance of white British ancestry and of females, with possible underestimation of clonal diversity. Seropositivity was recorded at baseline in only 5 or 6 AZD1222 recipients. Repertoire collection took place solely once the T cell response had peaked.

This receptor was taken from an adult in good health. This sample comprised peripheral blood, obtained on day 0 of AZD1222 vaccination. The rearrangement uses TRBV19 and TRBJ1-2; weak D call: TRBD1 (6 bases). The CDR3 protein is CASSRGAPNGYTF. The CDR3 nucleotides are TGTGCCAGTAGTCGGGGGGCGCCGAATGGCTACACCTTC.